The source of this T cell receptor (beta chain) is a study of blood T cells in healthy people across ages. The CDR3 runs to 11 residues. CDR1 ENHRY and CDR2 SYGVKD come from the germline V gene. Trimming shortened V by 3 bases and J by 5 bases, and 3 bases separated the two germline ends. Combining a sample-barcoded 5' primer with a J-beta primer mix, a second PCR ran for about 7 to 11 cycles. A minimum of 2.5 million CDR3-containing paired-end reads was obtained for each sample. TCRdb processed the 5' RACE reads anew with MiXCR; each CDR3 protein has one entry. Of about 2 million distinct CDR3 sequences listed, approximately 50% are singletons. Per-sample PBMC isolation yielded at least 6.5 million cells. Total RNA was extracted at no less than 5 micrograms per sample.

The chain uses TRBV10-3 and TRBJ2-3; D ambiguous. The TCR comes from a woman in her 40s in good health. The material sequenced was blood. This chain's CDR3 is CAISEVDTQYF. The CDR3 nucleotides are TGTGCCATCAGTGAAGTAGATACGCAGTATTTT.